This paragraph covers one T cell receptor (beta chain) sequence. The entry originates in a study of blood T cells in healthy people across ages. V was shortened by 4 bases and J by 4 bases, with 16 bases between the two germline ends. Looked up from germline, CDR1 is MRHNA and CDR2 is SNTAGT. The CDR3 totals 15 residues. A second PCR, run for about 7 to 12 cycles, used a sample-barcoded 5' primer plus a J-beta primer mix. Every cDNA was tagged by a template-switch adaptor with 12 random nucleotides. Using its own MiXCR run on the 5' RACE reads, TCRdb lists one record per CDR3 protein. The sample lists 900,000 to 950,000 distinct CDR3 sequences, 25% to 35% seen once, with 10% to 13% in the top ten. Total RNA amounts of at least 5.5 micrograms were extracted per sample. The same sample was also used in a study of T cells of mothers and their children. That work states: The study sampled a few healthy Caucasian mothers and their six children. A primer called M1S, used in the second PCR, added sample barcodes and 2-4 random nucleotides.

The chain recombines TRBV6-4 with TRBJ1-2; no clear D gene. The sample consisted of blood. This TCR came from a woman in her thirties or forties in good health. CDR3 loop: CASSASDSTVYGYTF. The CDR3 DNA follows: TGTGCCAGCAGTGCCTCGGATTCGACTGTCTATGGCTACACCTTC.